This entry is about one T cell receptor (beta chain). Its antigen remains unknown. RNA, once extracted, was reverse transcribed into cDNA for use as the sequencing template. The data were produced by immunoSEQ multiplex PCR, yet TCRdb's version contains in-frame clones alone and is incomplete. The sample carries over 95,000 clones, 56% recorded once. The sample comes from a study of CD8+ T cells in alopecia areata. Study-level information: Percent affected scalp area, the SALT score, rated treated patients' severity.

Treatment denoted: oral pan-JAK inhibitor, 5-10 mg twice daily. Sorting separated CD4+ and CD8+ T cells out of PBMCs. Study-wide points: Tofacitinib did not eliminate many expanded lesional clones from scalp or blood. Scalp clonality decreased significantly with tofacitinib, and so did expanded CD8+ clones among the top 100.

CDR3 length: 14 residues. The V end was cut by 4 bases, the J end by 3 bases, with 15 bases between. Germline V CDR1 and CDR2: SQVTM, ANQGSEA. The sample in question was CD4+ T cells sorted from blood, obtained at week 24, from a patient treated with tofacitinib. This TCR was sampled from a human donor with alopecia areata. The chain uses TRBV29-1 and TRBJ1-2; tentatively, D is TRBD1 (5 bases). This CDR3 is CSVAPGPWDYGYTF. As DNA, the CDR3 is TGCAGCGTTGCACCGGGACCTTGGGACTATGGCTACACCTTC.